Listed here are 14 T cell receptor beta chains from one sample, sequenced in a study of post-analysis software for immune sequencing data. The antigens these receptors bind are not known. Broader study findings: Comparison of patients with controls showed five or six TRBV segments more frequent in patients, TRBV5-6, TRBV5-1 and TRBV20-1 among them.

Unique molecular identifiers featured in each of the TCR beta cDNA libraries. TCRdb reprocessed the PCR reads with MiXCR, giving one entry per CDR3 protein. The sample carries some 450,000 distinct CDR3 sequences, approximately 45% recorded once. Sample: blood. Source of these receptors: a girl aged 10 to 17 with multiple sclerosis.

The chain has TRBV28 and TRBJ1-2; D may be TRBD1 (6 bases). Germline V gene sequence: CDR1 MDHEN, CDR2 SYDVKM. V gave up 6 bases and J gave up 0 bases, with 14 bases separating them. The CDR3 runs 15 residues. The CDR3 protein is CASRVQGSTNYGYTF. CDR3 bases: TGTGCCAGCAGGGTACAGGGTTCGACTAACTATGGCTACACCTTC.

CDR3 sequence reads: CASSQDLTLYTEAFF. CDR3 DNA sequence: TGCGCCAGCAGCCAAGATCTTACATTATACACTGAAGCTTTCTTT. The rearrangement links TRBV4-1 to TRBJ1-1; D call uncertain. In germline, CDR1 is MGHRA, CDR2 YSYEKL. Trimming took off 0 bases at V and 3 bases at J, with 11 bases between the two ends. This CDR3 has 15 residues.

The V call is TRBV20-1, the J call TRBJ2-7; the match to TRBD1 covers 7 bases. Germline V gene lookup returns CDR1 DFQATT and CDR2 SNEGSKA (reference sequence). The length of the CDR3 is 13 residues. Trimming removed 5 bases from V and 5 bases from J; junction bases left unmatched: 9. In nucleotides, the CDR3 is TGCAGTGCTCCCCGAACAGGGGTCAACGAGCAGTACTTC. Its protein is CSAPRTGVNEQYF.

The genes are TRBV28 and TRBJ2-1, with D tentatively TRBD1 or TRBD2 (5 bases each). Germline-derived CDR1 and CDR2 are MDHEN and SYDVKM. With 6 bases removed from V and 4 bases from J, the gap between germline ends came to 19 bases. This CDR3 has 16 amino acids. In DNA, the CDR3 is TGTGCCAGCAGCGCTCCCGGGTGGGGCGGGTACAATGAGCAGTTCTTC. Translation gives CASSAPGWGGYNEQFF.

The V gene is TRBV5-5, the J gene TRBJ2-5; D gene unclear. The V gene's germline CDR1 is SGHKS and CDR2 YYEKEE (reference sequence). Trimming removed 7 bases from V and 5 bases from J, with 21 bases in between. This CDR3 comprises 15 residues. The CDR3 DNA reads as TGTGCCAGCCACCGGGCGACAAGGTTGACCGAGACCCAGTACTTC. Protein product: CASHRATRLTETQYF.

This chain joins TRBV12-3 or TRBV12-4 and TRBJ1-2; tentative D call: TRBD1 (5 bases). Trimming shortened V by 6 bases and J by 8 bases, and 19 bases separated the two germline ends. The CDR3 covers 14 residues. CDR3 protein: CASSKIKRGGGYTF. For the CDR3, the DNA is TGTGCCAGCAGCAAGATAAAGAGGGGAGGCGGCTACACCTTC.

The CDR3 nucleotides read TGTGCCAGCAGCGTAGGGACTAGGACGGAGACCCAGTACTTC. This codes for CASSVGTRTETQYF. This sequence joins TRBV9 and TRBJ2-5; 7 bases are shared with TRBD2. The CDR3 sequence is 14 residues long. Losses at the gene ends were 0 bases for V and 5 bases for J; bases not matched to a gene: 4. Germline-derived CDR1 and CDR2 are SGDLS and YYNGEE.

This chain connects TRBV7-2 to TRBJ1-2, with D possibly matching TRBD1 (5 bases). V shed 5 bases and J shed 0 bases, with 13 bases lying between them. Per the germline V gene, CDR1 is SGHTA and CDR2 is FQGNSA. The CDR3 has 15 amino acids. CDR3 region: CASSEWTSSNYGYTF. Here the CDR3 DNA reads TGTGCCAGCAGCGAGTGGACAAGCTCTAACTATGGCTACACCTTC.

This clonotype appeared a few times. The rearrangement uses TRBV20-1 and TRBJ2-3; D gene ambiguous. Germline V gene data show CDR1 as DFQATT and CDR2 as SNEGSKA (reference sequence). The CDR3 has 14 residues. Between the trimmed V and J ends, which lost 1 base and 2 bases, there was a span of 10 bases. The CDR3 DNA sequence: TGCAGTGCTAGAGTCGGCGACGACACAGATACGCAGTATTTT. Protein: CSARVGDDTDTQYF.

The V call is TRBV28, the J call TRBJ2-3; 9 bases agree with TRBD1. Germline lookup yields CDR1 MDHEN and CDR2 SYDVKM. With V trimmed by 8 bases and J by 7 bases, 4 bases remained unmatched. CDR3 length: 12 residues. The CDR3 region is CASRDRVYTQYF. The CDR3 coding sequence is TGTGCCAGCCGGGACAGGGTTTATACGCAGTATTTT.

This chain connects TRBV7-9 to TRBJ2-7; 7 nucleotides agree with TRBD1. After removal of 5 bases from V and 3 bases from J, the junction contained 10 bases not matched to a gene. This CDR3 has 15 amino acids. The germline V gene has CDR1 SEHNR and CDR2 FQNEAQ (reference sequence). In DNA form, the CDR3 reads TGTGCCAGCAGCCCAAAGGGGGACAGTGTCTACGAGCAGTACTTC. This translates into CASSPKGDSVYEQYF.

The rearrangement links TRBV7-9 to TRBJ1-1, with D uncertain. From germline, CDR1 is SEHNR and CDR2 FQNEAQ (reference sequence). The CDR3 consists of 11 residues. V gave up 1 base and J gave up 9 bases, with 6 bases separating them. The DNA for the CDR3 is TGTGCCAGCAGCTTAGGTCAGAAAGCTTTCTTT. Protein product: CASSLGQKAFF. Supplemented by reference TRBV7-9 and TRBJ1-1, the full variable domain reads DTGVSQNPRHKITKRGQNVTFRCDPISEHNRLYWYRQTLGQGPEFLTYFQNEAQLEKSRLLSDRFSAERPKGSFSTLEIQRTEQGDSAMYLCASSLGQKAFFGQGTRLTVV.

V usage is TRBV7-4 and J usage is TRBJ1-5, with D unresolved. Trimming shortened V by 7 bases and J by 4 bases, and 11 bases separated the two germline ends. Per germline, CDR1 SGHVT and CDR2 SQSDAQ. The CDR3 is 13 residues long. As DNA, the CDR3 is TGTGCCAGCACCCTCGCCGGTAATCAGCCCCAGCATTTT. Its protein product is CASTLAGNQPQHF.

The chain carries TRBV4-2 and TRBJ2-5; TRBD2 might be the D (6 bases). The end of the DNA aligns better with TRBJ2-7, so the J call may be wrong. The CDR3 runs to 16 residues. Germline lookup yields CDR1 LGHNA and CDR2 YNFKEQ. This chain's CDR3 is CASSPQGTDFSYEQYF. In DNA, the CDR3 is TGTGCCAGCAGCCCCCAAGGGACTGACTTCTCCTACGAGCAGTACTTC.